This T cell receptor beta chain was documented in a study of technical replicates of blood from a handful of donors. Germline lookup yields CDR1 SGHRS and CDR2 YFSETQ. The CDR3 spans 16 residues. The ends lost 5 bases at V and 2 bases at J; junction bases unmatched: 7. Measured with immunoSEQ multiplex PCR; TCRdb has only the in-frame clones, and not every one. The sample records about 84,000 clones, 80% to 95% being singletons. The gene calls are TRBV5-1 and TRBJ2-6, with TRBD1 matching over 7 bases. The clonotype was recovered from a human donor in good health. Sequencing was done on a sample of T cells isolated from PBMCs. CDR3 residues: CASRRGTVTGANVLTF. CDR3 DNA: TGCGCCAGCAGGAGAGGGACAGTCACTGGGGCCAACGTCCTGACTTTC.